The rows below give T cell receptor beta chains drawn from one sample of a study of blood T cell repertoires in COVID-19. Here immunoSEQ multiplex PCR was the method, and the copy in TCRdb shows in-frame clones only, minus some. The data contain roughly 250,000 clones, more than 80% of them singletons. The sequencing input was peripheral blood. The receptors here all came from a woman aged 40 to 50 with acute or convalescent COVID-19. The CDR3 runs from the conserved cysteine through the conserved F or W.

v_call cdr3_aa
TRBV4-1 CASSQLGGYTF
TRBV29-1 CSAADRGAQETQYF
TRBV7-9 CASSSTGQGGNQPQHF
TRBV7-2 CASSNQGAGETQYF
TRBV7-2 CASSLKAGVYNEQFF
TRBV12-3/TRBV12-4 CASSLGSGDTQYF
TRBV7-9 CASSFIEVAEAFF
TRBV7-9 CASSFTGTGDEKLFF
TRBV18 CASSNAGQNTEAFF
TRBV13 CASSFQTGETNTEAFF
TRBV3-1/TRBV3-2 CASSQDWRQGTGELFF
TRBV2 CASTDVRAANYGYTF
TRBV7-9 CASNGQGMNTEAFF
TRBV7-7 CASSSRAGADTQYF
TRBV7-9 CASSWDSYEYYGYTF
TRBV2 CASKWLAGSETQYF
TRBV5-1 CASSTGQGGEKLFF
TRBV20-1 CSASPPGNSPLHF
TRBV18 CASSPSGGWGEMNTEAFF
TRBV5-1 CASSVEGYGYTF
TRBV2 CASSDPEALNKKQFF
TRBV9 CASSPRTTEAFF
TRBV27 CASSLSTGGNQPQHF
TRBV7-6 CASSSPPAGLTDTQYF
TRBV24-1 CATSDSRGEKLFF
TRBV30 CAWRPGSNTEAFF
TRBV27 CASSPRTGWRSNEKLFF
TRBV10-3 CAITRGTGTDTQYF
TRBV2 CASRPSTGDYGYTF
TRBV6-5 CASSFGTGAYGYTF
TRBV7-3 CASSPGQGPSTQYF
TRBV5-8 CASSFGQGGDGYTF
TRBV24-1 CATSPWSGEKLFF
TRBV13 CASSSGGYSGANVLTF
TRBV27 CASRISGGPQYNEQFF
TRBV11-2 CASSLAQGTEAFF
TRBV15 CATSRDLGRGPHGYTF
TRBV21-1 CASRPPGLENEQFF
TRBV7-9 CASSLVRNSGNTIYF
TRBV5-4 CASSLTAEKETQYF
TRBV5-6 CASSPGTGLLENEKLFF
TRBV5-1 CASSLNGQENIQYF
TRBV24-1 CATSDPRLTYGYTF
TRBV10-1 CASPGDRAFRDRDEQFF
TRBV6-5 CASRRDRGVQPQHF
TRBV18 CASSPTGGGRADTQYF
TRBV12-3/TRBV12-4 CASSFGNYNEQFF
TRBV3-1/TRBV3-2 CASSNPLGRGVSNYGYTF
TRBV5-1 CASSPSGTGKEKLFF
TRBV4-1 CASSQDLSNEQFF
TRBV27 CASSWGTSGEQFF
TRBV18 CASAVSEGSNQPQHF
TRBV7-2 CASSSSPQGNWALHF